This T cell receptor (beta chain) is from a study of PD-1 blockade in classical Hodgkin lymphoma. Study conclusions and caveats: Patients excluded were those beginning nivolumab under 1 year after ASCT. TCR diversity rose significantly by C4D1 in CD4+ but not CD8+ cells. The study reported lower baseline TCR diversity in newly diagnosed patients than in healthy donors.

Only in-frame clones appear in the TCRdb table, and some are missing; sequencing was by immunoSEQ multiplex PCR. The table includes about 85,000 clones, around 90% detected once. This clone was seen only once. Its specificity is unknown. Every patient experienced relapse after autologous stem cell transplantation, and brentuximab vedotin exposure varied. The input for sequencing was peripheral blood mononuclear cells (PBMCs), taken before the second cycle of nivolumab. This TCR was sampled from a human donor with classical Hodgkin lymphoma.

The CDR3 DNA sequence: TGTGCCAGCAGCTTGGTTACAGCACTGCACACCTTC. It encodes CASSLVTALHTF. This chain uses TRBV5-8 with TRBJ1-2; no definite D call. Trimming removed 0 bases from V and 12 bases from J, with 12 bases in between. The V gene's germline CDR1 is SGHTS and CDR2 YDEGEE. The CDR3 covers 12 residues.